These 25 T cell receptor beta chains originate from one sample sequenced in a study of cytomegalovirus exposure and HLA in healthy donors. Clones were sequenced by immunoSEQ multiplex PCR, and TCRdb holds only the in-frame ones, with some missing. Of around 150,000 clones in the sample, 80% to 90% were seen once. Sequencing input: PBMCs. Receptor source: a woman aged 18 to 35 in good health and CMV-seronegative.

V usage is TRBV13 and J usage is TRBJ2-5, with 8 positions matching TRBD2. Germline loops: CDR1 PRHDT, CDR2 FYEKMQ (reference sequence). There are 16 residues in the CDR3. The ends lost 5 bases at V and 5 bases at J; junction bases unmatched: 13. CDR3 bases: TGTGCCAGCAGCCCTCGGGCAGCGGGAGTGCGCGAGACCCAGTACTTC. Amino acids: CASSPRAAGVRETQYF.

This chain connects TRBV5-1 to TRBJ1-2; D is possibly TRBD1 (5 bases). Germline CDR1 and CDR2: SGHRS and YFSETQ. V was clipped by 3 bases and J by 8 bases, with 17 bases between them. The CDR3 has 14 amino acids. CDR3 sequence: CASSSSGGIAGYTF. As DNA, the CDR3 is TGCGCCAGCAGCTCTAGCGGGGGAATAGCGGGCTACACCTTC.

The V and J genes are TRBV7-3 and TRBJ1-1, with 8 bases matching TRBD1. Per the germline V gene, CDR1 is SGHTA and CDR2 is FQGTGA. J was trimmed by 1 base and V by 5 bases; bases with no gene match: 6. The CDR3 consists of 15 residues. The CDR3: CASSDPGTGNTEAFF. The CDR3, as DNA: TGTGCCAGCAGCGATCCCGGGACAGGGAACACTGAAGCTTTCTTT.

This CDR3 reads CASSDSASGGATDTQYF. The DNA of the CDR3 is TGTGCCAGCAGTGACTCGGCTAGCGGGGGCGCCACAGATACGCAGTATTTT. The rearrangement joins TRBV6-4 to TRBJ2-3; TRBD2 agrees at 10 bases. In germline, CDR1 is MRHNA, CDR2 SNTAGT. This CDR3 is built from 17 residues. The V and J ends lost 0 bases and 2 bases, in that order; junction bases with no gene match: 5.

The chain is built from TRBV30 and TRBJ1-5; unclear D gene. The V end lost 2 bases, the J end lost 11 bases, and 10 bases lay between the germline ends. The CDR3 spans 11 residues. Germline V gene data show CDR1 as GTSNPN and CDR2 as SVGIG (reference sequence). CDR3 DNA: TGTGCCTGGAGTTACTCAAAGACCCAGCATTTT. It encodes CAWSYSKTQHF.

DNA of the CDR3: TGTGCCAGCAGCTTGGGGTTGGCAGGGCACTCCTACAATGAGCAGTTCTTC. Amino acids: CASSLGLAGHSYNEQFF. The chain carries TRBV5-4 and TRBJ2-1; weak D call: TRBD1 (5 bases). Germline V lookup: CDR1 SGHNT, CDR2 YYREEE (reference sequence). The CDR3 contains 17 residues. The V end was cut by 0 bases, the J end by 0 bases, with 13 bases between.

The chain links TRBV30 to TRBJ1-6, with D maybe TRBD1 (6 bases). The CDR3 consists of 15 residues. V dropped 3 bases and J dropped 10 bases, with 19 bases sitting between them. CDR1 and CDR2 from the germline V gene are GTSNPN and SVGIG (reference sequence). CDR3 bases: TGTGCCTGGAGGTCAAAACAGGGTCGATTATCACCCCTCCACTTT. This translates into CAWRSKQGRLSPLHF.

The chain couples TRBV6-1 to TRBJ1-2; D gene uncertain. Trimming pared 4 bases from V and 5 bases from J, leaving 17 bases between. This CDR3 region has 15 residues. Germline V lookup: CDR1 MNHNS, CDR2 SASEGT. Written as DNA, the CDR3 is TGTGCCAGCAGTGTAGTACGGGCCCCGGGGTATGGCTACACCTTC. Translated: CASSVVRAPGYGYTF.

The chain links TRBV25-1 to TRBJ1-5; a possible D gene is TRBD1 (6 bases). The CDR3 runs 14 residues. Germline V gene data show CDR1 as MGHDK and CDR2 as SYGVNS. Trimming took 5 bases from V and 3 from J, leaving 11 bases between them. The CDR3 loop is CASSRGHTNQPQHF. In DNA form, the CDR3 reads TGTGCCAGCAGTAGGGGACATACCAATCAGCCCCAGCATTTT.

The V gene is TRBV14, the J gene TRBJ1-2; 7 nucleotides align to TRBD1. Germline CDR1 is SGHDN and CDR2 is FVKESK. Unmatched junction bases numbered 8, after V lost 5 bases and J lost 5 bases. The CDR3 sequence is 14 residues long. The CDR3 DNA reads TGTGCCAGCAGCTTTGCAACAGGGGCGTATGGCTACACCTTC. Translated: CASSFATGAYGYTF. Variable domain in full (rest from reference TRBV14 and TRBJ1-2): EAGVTQFPSHSVIEKGQTVTLRCDPISGHDNLYWYRRVMGKEIKFLLHFVKESKQDESGMPNNRFLAERTGGTYSTLKVQPAELEDSGVYFCASSFATGAYGYTFGSGTRLTVV.

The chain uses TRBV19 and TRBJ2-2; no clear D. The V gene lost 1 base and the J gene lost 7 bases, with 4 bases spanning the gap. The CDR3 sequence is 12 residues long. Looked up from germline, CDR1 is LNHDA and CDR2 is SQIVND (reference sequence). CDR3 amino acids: CASSIGGGELFF. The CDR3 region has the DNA TGTGCCAGTAGTATAGGAGGCGGGGAGCTGTTTTTT.

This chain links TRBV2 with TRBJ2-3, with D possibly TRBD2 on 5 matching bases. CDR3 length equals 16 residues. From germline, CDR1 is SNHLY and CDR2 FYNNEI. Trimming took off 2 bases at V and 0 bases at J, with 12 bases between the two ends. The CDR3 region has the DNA TGTGCCAGCAGTGAACGCCCTAGCACTAGCACAGATACGCAGTATTTT. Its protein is CASSERPSTSTDTQYF.

The DNA of the CDR3 is TGTGCCAGCAGCTTTCCAGGACAGGGGTTATATGGCTACACCTTC. Protein sequence: CASSFPGQGLYGYTF. The chain couples TRBV5-4 to TRBJ1-2, with TRBD1 identical over 9 bases. The germline V gene has CDR1 SGHNT and CDR2 YYREEE (reference sequence). The CDR3 spans 15 residues. The trim removed 2 bases at V and 5 bases at J, leaving 7 bases unmatched.

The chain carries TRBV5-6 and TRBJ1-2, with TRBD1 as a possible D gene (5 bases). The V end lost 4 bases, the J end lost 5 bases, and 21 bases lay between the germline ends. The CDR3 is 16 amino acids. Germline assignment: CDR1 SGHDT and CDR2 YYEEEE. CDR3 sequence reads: CASSPAHGRGRYGYTF. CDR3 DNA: TGTGCCAGCAGCCCCGCCCATGGACGGGGGAGGTATGGCTACACCTTC.

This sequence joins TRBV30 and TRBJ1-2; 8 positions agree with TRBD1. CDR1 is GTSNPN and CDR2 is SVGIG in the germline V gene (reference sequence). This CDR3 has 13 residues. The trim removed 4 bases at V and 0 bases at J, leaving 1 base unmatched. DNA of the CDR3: TGTGCCTGGATGGGACAGGCTAACTATGGCTACACCTTC. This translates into CAWMGQANYGYTF. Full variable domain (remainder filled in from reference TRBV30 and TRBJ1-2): SQTIHQWPATLVQPVGSPLSLECTVEGTSNPNLYWYRQAAGRGLQLLFYSVGIGQISSEVPQNLSASRPQDRQFILSSKKLLLSDSGFYLCAWMGQANYGYTFGSGTRLTVV.

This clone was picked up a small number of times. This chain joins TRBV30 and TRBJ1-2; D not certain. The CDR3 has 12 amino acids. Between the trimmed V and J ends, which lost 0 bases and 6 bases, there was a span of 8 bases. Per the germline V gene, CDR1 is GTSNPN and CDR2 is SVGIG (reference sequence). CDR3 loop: CAWSVVVNGYTF. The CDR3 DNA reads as TGTGCCTGGAGTGTAGTAGTAAATGGCTACACCTTC.

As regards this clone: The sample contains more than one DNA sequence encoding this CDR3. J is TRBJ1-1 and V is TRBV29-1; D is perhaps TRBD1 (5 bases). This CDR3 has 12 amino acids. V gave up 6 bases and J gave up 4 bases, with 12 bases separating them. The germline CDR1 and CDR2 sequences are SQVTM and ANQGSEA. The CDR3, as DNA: TGCAGCGTGGTCGGGGGAGCCACTGAAGCTTTCTTT. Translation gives CSVVGGATEAFF.

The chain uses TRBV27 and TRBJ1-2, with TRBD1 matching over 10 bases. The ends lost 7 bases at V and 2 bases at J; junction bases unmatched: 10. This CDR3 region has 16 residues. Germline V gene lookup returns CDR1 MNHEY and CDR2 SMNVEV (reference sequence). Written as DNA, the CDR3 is TGTGCCAGCACCGGGACAGGGGTAGCAGGCAACTATGGCTACACCTTC. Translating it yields CASTGTGVAGNYGYTF.

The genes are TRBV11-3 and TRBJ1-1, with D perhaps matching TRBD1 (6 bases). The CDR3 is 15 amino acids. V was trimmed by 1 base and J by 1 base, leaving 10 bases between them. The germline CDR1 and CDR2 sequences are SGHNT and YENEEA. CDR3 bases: TGTGCCAGCAGCTTAGGGGGGCCCCAGAACACTGAAGCTTTCTTT. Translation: CASSLGGPQNTEAFF. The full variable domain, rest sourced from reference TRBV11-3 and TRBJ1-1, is EAGVVQSPRYKIIEKKQPVAFWCNPISGHNTLYWYLQNLGQGPELLIRYENEEAVDDSQLPKDRFSAERLKGVDSTLKIQPAELGDSAVYLCASSLGGPQNTEAFFGQGTRLTVV.

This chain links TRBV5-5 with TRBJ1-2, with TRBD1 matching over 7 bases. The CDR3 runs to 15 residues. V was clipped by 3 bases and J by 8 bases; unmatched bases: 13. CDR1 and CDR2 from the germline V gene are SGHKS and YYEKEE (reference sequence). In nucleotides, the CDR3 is TGTGCCAGCAGCTATGAAATGACAGGGCTCGGCGGCTACACCTTC. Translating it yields CASSYEMTGLGGYTF.

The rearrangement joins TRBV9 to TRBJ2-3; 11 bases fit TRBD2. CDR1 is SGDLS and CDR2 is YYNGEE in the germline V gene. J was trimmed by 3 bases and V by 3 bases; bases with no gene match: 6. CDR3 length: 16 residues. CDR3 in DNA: TGTGCCAGCAGCGGAGGTAGCGGGGGGGTTACAGATACGCAGTATTTT. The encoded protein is CASSGGSGGVTDTQYF.

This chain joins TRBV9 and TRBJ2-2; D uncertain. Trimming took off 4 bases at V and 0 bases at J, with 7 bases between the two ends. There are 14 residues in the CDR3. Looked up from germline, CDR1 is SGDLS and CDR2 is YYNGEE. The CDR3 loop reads CASSTRPNTGELFF. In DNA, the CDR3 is TGTGCCAGCAGCACGCGTCCGAACACCGGGGAGCTGTTTTTT.

CDR3 sequence reads: CASSYFRDRNGYTF. The CDR3 DNA reads TGTGCCAGCAGTTACTTCCGGGACAGGAATGGCTACACCTTC. The rearrangement joins TRBV6-5 to TRBJ1-2, with 8 nucleotides matching TRBD1. Germline CDR1 and CDR2: MNHEY and SVGAGI. The CDR3 length is 14 residues. V was pared by 1 base and J by 6 bases, with 4 bases of the junction left unmatched.

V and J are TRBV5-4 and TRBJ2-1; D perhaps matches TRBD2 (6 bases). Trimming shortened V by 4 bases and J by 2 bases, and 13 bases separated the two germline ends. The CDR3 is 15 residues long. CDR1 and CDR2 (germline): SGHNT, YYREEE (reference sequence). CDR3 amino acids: CASSKRASAYNEQFF. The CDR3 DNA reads TGTGCCAGCAGCAAGCGGGCTAGCGCCTACAATGAGCAGTTCTTC.

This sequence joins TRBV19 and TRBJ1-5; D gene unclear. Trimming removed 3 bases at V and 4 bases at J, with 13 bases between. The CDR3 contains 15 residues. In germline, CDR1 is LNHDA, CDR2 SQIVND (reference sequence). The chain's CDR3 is CASSINPGLNQPQHF. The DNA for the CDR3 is TGTGCCAGTAGTATCAATCCGGGTCTTAATCAGCCCCAGCATTTT.